The 8 T cell receptor beta chains given below trace back to one sample, sequenced in a study of T-cell reconstitution after alpha-beta-depleted transplantation in children. During its preparation, the TCRbeta library received unique molecular identifiers. MiXCR, applied by TCRdb to the PCR reads, yields one record per CDR3 protein. Of a few hundred thousand distinct CDR3 sequences listed, roughly 13% are singletons. The specimen comprised PBMCs, mostly from graft donor cells, sampled 360 days after TCRalphabeta/CD19-depleted stem cell transplant. These receptors were taken from a male patient under 18 who had a stem cell transplant for acute myeloid leukemia, so the T cells may come from the graft donor.

J is TRBJ1-2 and V is TRBV12-3 or TRBV12-4, with TRBD1 as a possible D gene (6 bases). This CDR3 comprises 15 residues. Trimming took 7 bases from V and 4 from J, leaving 19 bases between them. The CDR3 bases are TGTGCCAGCAACCTGGGGTTGGGGGGGGCCTATGGCTACACCTTC. This translates into CASNLGLGGAYGYTF.

This clonotype appeared many times. The chain is built from TRBV7-2 and TRBJ2-3, with TRBD2 identical over 12 bases. CDR3 length equals 14 residues. Germline CDR1 is SGHTA and CDR2 is FQGNSA. J gave up 10 bases and V 5 bases, and 7 bases lay outside the gene matches. The CDR3 DNA follows: TGTGCCAGCAGCCCCGGACTAGCGGGGTCTCCGCAGTATTTT. It encodes CASSPGLAGSPQYF.

This clonotype occurred many times. V gene TRBV7-9 combines with J gene TRBJ2-4; D possibly corresponds to TRBD1 (6 bases). Per the germline V gene, CDR1 is SEHNR and CDR2 is FQNEAQ (reference sequence). The ends were cut back, 3 bases at V and 8 bases at J, with 23 bases in the middle. The CDR3 consists of 17 residues. In nucleotides, the CDR3 is TGTGCCAGCAGCTTTCTGCCAGGGGCACGGTTAGGGGACATTCAGTACTTC. Translation: CASSFLPGARLGDIQYF.

This clonotype has a count of ten or more. The rearrangement uses TRBV7-9 and TRBJ2-2, with D unclear. Trimming removed 8 bases from V and 2 bases from J, with 12 bases in between. This CDR3 spans 14 amino acids. Germline V gives CDR1 SEHNR, CDR2 FQNEAQ (reference sequence). Written as DNA, the CDR3 is TGTGCCAGCTCCTCTCGGACCAACACCGGGGAGCTGTTTTTT. Protein product: CASSSRTNTGELFF.

This clonotype was found a few times. J is TRBJ2-7 and V is TRBV29-1; tentatively, D is TRBD2 (5 bases). Germline CDR1 and CDR2: SQVTM and ANQGSEA. Between the trimmed V and J ends, which lost 1 base and 0 bases, there was a span of 25 bases. CDR3 size: 19 residues. CDR3 coding DNA: TGCAGCGTTGAAGGGGTAAGCGGAGGAATCTGCTCCTGCTCCTACGAGCAGTACTTC. It specifies CSVEGVSGGICSCSYEQYF.

As concerns this clonotype: At one boundary the junction diverges from the germline segment, which might be a read error. In DNA, the CDR3 is TGTGCCAGCAGTTTAGATCTGGCGAACTCTGAAGCTTTCTTT. It specifies CASSLDLANSEAFF. The J gene is TRBJ1-1, the V gene TRBV12-3 or TRBV12-4; the D is unclear. CDR3 length: 14 amino acids.

This chain connects TRBV27 to TRBJ1-1; weak D call: TRBD1 (6 bases). CDR3 length: 15 residues. Trimming left V 3 bases short and J 5 bases short, with 16 bases between. Germline V gives CDR1 MNHEY, CDR2 SMNVEV (reference sequence). CDR3: CASSFGGRTGTEAFF. The CDR3 bases are TGTGCCAGCAGTTTCGGGGGCAGGACCGGGACTGAAGCTTTCTTT.

The chain carries TRBV6-7 and TRBJ2-7, with TRBD1 matching 8 bases. TRBV6-7 is identified as an open reading frame with a role that is uncertain. With V trimmed by 7 bases and J by 6 bases, 11 bases remained unmatched. This CDR3 is built from 14 residues. This CDR3 reads CASTPGQVFAEQYF. The CDR3 region has the DNA TGTGCCAGCACCCCGGGACAGGTTTTTGCCGAGCAGTACTTC.